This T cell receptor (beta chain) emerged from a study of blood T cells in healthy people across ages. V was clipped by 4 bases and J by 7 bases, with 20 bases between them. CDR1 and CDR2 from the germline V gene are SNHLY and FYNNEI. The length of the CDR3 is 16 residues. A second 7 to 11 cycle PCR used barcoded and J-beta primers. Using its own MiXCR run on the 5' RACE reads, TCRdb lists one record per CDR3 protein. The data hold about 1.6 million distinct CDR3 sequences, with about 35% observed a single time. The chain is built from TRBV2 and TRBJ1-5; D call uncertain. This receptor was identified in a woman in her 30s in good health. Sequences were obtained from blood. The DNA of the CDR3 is TGTGCCAGCAGTGCCGGGAGGGCCCCGGGGTCGCAGCCCCAGCATTTT. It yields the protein CASSAGRAPGSQPQHF.